This T cell receptor beta chain was found in a study of cytomegalovirus exposure and HLA in healthy donors. Germline CDR1 SGHRS, CDR2 YFSETQ. CDR3 length equals 17 residues. Trimming removed 3 bases from V and 0 bases from J; junction bases left unmatched: 10. The PCR employed 60 Vbeta primers together with 13 Jbeta primers. Sequenced by immunoSEQ multiplex PCR; TCRdb stores in-frame clones only, minus some. The sample includes fewer than 60,000 clones, 50% to 70% of them seen just once. The chain is built from TRBV5-1 and TRBJ2-5; 8 bases fit TRBD2. Material: PBMCs. The sequence was collected from a human donor in good health. The DNA for the CDR3 is TGCGCCAGCAGCTCACGGGGGGGTAAGGGCCACCAAGAGACCCAGTACTTC. It encodes CASSSRGGKGHQETQYF.